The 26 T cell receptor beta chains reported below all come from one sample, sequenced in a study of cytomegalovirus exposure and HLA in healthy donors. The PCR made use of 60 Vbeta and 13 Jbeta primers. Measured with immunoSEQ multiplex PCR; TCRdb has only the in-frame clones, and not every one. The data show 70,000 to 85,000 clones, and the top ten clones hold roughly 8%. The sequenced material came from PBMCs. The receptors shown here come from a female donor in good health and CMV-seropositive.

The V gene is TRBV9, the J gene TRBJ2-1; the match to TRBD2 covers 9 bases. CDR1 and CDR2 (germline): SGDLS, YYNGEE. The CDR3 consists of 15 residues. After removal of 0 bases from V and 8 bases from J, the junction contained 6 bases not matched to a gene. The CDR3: CASSVEASGVHEQFF. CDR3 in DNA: TGTGCCAGCAGCGTAGAGGCTAGCGGGGTTCATGAGCAGTTCTTC.

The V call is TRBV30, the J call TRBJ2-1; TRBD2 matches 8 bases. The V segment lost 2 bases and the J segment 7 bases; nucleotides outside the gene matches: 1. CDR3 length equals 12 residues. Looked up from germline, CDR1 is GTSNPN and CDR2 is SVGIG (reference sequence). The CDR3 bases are TGTGCCTGGAGTCGACTAGCGAATGAGCAGTTCTTC. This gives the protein CAWSRLANEQFF.

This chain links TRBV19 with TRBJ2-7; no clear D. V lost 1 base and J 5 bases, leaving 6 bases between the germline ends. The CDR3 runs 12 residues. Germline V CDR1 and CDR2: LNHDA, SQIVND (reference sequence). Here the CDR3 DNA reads TGTGCCAGTAGTATAGGAAGCCACGAGCAGTACTTC. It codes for CASSIGSHEQYF.

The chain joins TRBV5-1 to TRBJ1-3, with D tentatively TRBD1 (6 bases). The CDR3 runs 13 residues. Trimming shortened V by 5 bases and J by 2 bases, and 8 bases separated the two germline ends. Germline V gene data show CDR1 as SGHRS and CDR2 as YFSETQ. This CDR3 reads CASRGQTGNTIYF. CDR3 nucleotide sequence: TGCGCCAGCAGGGGACAAACTGGAAACACCATATATTTT. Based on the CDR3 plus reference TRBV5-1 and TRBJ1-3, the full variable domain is KAGVTQTPRYLIKTRGQQVTLSCSPISGHRSVSWYQQTPGQGLQFLFEYFSETQRNKGNFPGRFSGRQFSNSRSEMNVSTLELGDSALYLCASRGQTGNTIYFGEGSWLTVV.

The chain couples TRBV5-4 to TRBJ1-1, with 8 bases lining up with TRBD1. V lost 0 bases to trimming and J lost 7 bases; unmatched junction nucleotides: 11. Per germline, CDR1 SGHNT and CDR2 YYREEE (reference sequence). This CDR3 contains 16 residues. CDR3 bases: TGTGCCAGCAGCTTGGATCTCGGGACAGGTGGACGTGAAGCTTTCTTT. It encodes CASSLDLGTGGREAFF.

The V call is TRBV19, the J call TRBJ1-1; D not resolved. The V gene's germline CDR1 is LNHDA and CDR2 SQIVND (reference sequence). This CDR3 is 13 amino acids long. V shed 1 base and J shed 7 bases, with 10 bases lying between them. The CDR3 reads CASSIVAGIEAFF. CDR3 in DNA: TGTGCCAGTAGTATAGTTGCGGGAATTGAAGCTTTCTTT.

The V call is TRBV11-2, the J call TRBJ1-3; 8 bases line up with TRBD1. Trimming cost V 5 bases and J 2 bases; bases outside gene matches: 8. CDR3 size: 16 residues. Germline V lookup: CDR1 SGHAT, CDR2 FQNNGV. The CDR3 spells CASSERDRITGNTIYF. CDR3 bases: TGTGCCAGCAGCGAAAGGGACAGGATAACTGGAAACACCATATATTTT.

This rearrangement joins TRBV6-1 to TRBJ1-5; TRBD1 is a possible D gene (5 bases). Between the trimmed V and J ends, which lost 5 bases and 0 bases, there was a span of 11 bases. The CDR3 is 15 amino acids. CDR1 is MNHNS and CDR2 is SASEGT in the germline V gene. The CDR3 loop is CASSKQDNSNQPQHF. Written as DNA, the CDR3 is TGTGCCAGCAGTAAACAGGATAATAGCAATCAGCCCCAGCATTTT.

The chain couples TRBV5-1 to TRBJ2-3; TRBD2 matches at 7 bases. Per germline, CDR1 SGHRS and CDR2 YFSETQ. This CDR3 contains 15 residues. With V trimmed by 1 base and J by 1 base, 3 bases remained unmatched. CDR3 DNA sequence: TGCGCCAGCAGCTTGCGGGGGGTGGGCACAGATACGCAGTATTTT. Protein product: CASSLRGVGTDTQYF.

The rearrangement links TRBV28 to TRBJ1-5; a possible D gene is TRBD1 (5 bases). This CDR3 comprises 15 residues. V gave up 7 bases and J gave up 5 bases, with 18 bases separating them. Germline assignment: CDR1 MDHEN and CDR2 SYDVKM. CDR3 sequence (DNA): TGTGCCAGCAATGGGGCAGGGCTGGTAGATCAGCCCCAGCATTTT. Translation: CASNGAGLVDQPQHF.

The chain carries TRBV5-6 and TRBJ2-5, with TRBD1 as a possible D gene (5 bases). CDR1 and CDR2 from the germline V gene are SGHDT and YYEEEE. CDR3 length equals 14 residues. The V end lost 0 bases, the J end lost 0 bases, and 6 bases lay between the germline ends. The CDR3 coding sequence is TGTGCCAGCAGCTTGGAGGGGTACCAAGAGACCCAGTACTTC. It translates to CASSLEGYQETQYF.

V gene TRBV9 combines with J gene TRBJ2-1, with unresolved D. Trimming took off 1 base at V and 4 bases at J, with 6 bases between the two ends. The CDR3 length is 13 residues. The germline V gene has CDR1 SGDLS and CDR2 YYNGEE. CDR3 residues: CASSVNGYNEQFF. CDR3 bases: TGTGCCAGCAGCGTAAACGGGTACAATGAGCAGTTCTTC. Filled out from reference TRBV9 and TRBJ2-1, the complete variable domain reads DSGVTQTPKHLITATGQRVTLRCSPRSGDLSVYWYQQSLDQGLQFLIQYYNGEERAKGNILERFSAQQFPDLHSELNLSSLELGDSALYFCASSVNGYNEQFFGPGTRLTVL.

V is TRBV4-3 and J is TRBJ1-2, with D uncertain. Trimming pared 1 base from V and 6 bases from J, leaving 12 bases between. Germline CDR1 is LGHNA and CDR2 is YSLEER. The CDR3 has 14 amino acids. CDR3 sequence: CASSQGNEGNGYTF. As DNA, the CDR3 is TGCGCCAGCAGCCAAGGCAACGAGGGAAATGGCTACACCTTC.

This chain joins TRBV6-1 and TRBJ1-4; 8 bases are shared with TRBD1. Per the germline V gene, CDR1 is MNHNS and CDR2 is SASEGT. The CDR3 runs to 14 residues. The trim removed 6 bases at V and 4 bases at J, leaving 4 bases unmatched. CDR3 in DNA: TGTGCCAGCAGCGAGGACAGGGTTAATGAAAAACTGTTTTTT. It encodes CASSEDRVNEKLFF.

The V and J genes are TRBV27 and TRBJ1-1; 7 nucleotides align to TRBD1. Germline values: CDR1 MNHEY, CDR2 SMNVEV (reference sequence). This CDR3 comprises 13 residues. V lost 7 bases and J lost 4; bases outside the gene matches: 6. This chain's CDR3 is CASTVNRGTEAFF. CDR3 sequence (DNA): TGTGCCAGCACCGTCAACAGGGGCACTGAAGCTTTCTTT.

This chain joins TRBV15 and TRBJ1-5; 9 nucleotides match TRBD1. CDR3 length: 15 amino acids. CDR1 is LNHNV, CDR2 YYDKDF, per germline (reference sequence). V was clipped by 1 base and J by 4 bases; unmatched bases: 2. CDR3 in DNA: TGTGCCACCAGCAGAGGGACAGGGGAGAATCAGCCCCAGCATTTT. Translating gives CATSRGTGENQPQHF.

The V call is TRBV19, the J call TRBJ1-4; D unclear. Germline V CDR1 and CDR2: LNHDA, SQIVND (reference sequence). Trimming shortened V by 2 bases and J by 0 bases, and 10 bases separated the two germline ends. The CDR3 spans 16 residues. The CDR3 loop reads CASSILTGATNEKLFF. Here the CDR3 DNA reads TGTGCCAGTAGTATACTTACGGGAGCAACTAATGAAAAACTGTTTTTT.

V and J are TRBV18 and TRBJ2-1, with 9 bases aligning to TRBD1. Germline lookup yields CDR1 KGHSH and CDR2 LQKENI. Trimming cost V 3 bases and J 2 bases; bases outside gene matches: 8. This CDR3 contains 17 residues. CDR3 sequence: CASSPPGQGPPYNEQFF. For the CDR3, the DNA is TGTGCCAGCTCACCCCCTGGACAGGGGCCCCCCTACAATGAGCAGTTCTTC. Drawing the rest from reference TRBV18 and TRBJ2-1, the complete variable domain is NAGVMQNPRHLVRRRGQEARLRCSPMKGHSHVYWYRQLPEEGLKFMVYLQKENIIDESGMPKERFSAEFPKEGPSILRIQQVVRGDSAAYFCASSPPGQGPPYNEQFFGPGTRLTVL.

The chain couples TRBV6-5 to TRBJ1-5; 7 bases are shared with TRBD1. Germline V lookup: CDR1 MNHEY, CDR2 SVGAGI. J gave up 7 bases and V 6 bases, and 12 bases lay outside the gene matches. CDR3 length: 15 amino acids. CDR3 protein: CASRPRRGPEQPQHF. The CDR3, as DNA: TGTGCCAGCAGACCGAGGAGGGGGCCTGAGCAGCCCCAGCATTTT.

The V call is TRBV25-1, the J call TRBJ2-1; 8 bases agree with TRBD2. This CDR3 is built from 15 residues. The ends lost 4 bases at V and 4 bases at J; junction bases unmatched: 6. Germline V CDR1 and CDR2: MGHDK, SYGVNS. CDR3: CASSAPLAGYNEQFF. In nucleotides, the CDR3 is TGTGCCAGCAGTGCACCCTTAGCGGGGTACAATGAGCAGTTCTTC. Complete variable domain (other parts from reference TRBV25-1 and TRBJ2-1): EADIYQTPRYLVIGTGKKITLECSQTMGHDKMYWYQQDPGMELHLIHYSYGVNSTEKGDLSSESTVSRIRTEHFPLTLESARPSHTSQYLCASSAPLAGYNEQFFGPGTRLTVL.

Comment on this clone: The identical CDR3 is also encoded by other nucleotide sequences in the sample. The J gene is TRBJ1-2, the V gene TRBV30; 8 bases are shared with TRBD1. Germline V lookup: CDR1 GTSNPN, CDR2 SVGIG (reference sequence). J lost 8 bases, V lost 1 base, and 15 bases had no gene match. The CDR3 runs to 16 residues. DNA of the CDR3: TGTGCCTGGAGTGCCCGTGACAGGGGCGTTTTACGGGGCTACACCTTC. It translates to CAWSARDRGVLRGYTF.

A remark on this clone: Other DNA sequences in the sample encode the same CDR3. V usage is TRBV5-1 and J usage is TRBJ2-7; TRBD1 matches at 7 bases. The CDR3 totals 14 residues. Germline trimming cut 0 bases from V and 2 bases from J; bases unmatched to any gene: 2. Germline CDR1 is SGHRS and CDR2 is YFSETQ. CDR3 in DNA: TGCGCCAGCAGCTTGGGACAGGGTGCCTACGAGCAGTACTTC. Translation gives CASSLGQGAYEQYF. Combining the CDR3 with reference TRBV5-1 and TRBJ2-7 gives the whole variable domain KAGVTQTPRYLIKTRGQQVTLSCSPISGHRSVSWYQQTPGQGLQFLFEYFSETQRNKGNFPGRFSGRQFSNSRSEMNVSTLELGDSALYLCASSLGQGAYEQYFGPGTRLTVT.

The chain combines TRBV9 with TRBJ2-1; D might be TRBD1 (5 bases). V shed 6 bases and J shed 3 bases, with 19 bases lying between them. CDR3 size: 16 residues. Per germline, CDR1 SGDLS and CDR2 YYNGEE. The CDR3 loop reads CASTFSPRDLYNEQFF. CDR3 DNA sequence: TGTGCCAGCACCTTCTCACCCAGGGATCTCTACAATGAGCAGTTCTTC.

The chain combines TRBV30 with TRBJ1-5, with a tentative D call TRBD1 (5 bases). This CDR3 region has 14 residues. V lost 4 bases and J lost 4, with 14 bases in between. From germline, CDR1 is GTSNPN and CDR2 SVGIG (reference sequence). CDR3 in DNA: TGTGCCTGGACGCCCCCAGGGAAGAATCAGCCCCAGCATTTT. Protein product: CAWTPPGKNQPQHF.

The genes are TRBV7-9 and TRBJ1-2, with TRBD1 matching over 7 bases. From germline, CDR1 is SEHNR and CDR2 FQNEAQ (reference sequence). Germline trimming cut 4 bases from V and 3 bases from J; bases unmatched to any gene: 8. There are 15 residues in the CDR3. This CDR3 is CASSSPSTGDYGYTF. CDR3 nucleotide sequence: TGTGCCAGCAGCTCCCCATCTACAGGGGACTATGGCTACACCTTC. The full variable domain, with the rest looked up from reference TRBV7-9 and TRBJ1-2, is DTGVSQNPRHKITKRGQNVTFRCDPISEHNRLYWYRQTLGQGPEFLTYFQNEAQLEKSRLLSDRFSAERPKGSFSTLEIQRTEQGDSAMYLCASSSPSTGDYGYTFGSGTRLTVV.

CDR3 residues: CASSAGTGGYEQYF. DNA of the CDR3: TGCGCCAGCAGCGCCGGGACAGGGGGCTACGAGCAGTACTTC. J is TRBJ2-7 and V is TRBV5-1; TRBD1 matches at 11 bases. The ends lost 4 bases at V and 3 bases at J; junction bases unmatched: 3. Germline CDR1 SGHRS, CDR2 YFSETQ. CDR3 length: 14 residues.